This T cell receptor (beta chain) was documented in a study of OX40 agonist ivuxolimab in advanced cancers. About the full investigation: The costimulatory receptor OX40 (CD134) was targeted by ivuxolimab, a fully human IgG2 agonistic monoclonal antibody. Intravenous ivuxolimab was administered to patients every 2 weeks at six dose levels: 0.01, 0.1, 0.3, 1.5, 3 and 10 mg/kg. Among the roughly 54 dose-escalation patients, approximately 20 had hepatocellular carcinoma, about 15 melanoma, 9 renal cell carcinoma and 9 head and neck cancer. In the dose-escalation cohort, more than 75% of patients were male, and the mean age was roughly 60 years, with a range of about 20 to 79. Prior anti-PD-1, anti-PD-L1 or anti-CTLA-4 therapy was permitted, and 35% to 40% of dose-escalation patients had received checkpoint inhibitors. Partial responses occurred in three dose-escalation patients: two with cutaneous melanoma and one with hepatocellular carcinoma. Peripheral TCRbeta sequencing aimed to test whether ivuxolimab altered TCR sequence diversity and caused clonal T-cell expansion. The paper describes the monotherapy dose-escalation part (N of about 57 patients) of the phase I trial of ivuxolimab.

In the germline V gene, CDR1 corresponds to KGHSH and CDR2 to LQKENI. Trimming removed 6 bases from V and 3 bases from J, leaving 11 bases between the germline ends. The CDR3 covers 14 residues, taking in both the cysteine and the phenylalanine. The CDR3 DNA has 42 bases and is translated from base 1. Genomic DNA was extracted from sorted cells for sequencing of the TCRbeta CDR3 region. The immunoSEQ Assay was used to sequence the TCRbeta CDR3 regions. The immuneACCESS repertoire file appears here via TCRdb, limited to in-frame rearrangements. These files lack a portion of the clones; in checked studies, under half of the deficit traces to unresolved V genes, and the cause of the others is not known. For this sample there are around 77,000 clones; roughly 86% appear just once. Of the sample, around 2.5% falls within the top ten clones. Study-wide findings and limitations: Low levels of normalized T-cell clonal expansion were also seen in some nonresponding patients. Clonal expansion of both CD4+ and CD8+ blood T cells was observed from baseline to week 6 at doses 0.1 to 3.0 mg/kg. Which antigens the clonally expanded peripheral T cells were specific for was not determined. Partial responders in the 0.1-3.0 mg/kg groups had among the lowest normalized peripheral clonal expansion, especially among CD8+ T cells. After ivuxolimab, more expanded clones were found on average in CD8+ T cells than in CD4+ T cells.

Patients with a history of autoimmune disease or receiving systemic immunosuppression were excluded from the trial. Peripheral blood for TCR sequencing was drawn from every dose cohort at baseline, at cycle 4 day 1 and at cycle 7 day 1. Samples came from an open-label, multicenter, first-in-human phase I dose-escalation trial of ivuxolimab. Adults with locally advanced or metastatic head and neck squamous cell, hepatocellular, melanoma or renal cell carcinoma were enrolled in the trial. Before TCR sequencing, CD4+ T cells and CD8+ T cells from peripheral blood were sorted into separate populations. On this clone: The specificity of this receptor is unknown. Nothing much larger sits one base from this clone, and base qualities are not available.

The chain is assembled from TRBV18 and TRBJ2-2, with TRBD2 perhaps the D gene, on 5 matching bases. The receptor was derived from an adult with an advanced solid tumor such as melanoma, head and neck, liver or kidney cancer. Here the sequenced sample was CD4+ or CD8+ T cells sorted from blood, taken in a trial of the OX40 agonist ivuxolimab. Here is the DNA: TGTGCCAGCTCCCTCGGGAAGGACACCGGGGAGCTGTTTTTT. This codes for CASSLGKDTGELFF.